The T cell receptor beta chain under discussion was sequenced for a study of T cell responses to AZD1222 COVID-19 vaccine. Trimming took off 7 bases at V and 0 bases at J, with 15 bases between the two ends. CDR3 size: 15 residues. The germline CDR1 and CDR2 sequences are MNHEY and SVGAGI. Measured with immunoSEQ multiplex PCR; TCRdb has only the in-frame clones, and not every one. The repertoire includes approximately 150,000 clones, approximately 94% of them detected once, and around 5.1% sits in the top ten. Sequenced here: peripheral blood, sampled on day 0 of AZD1222 vaccination. The V and J genes are TRBV6-5 and TRBJ1-1; perhaps TRBD1 as D (6 bases). The source of this sequence is an adult in good health. The CDR3 coding sequence is TGTGCCAGCACCGCGGGGGCAGCAATGAACACTGAAGCTTTCTTT. Amino acid sequence: CASTAGAAMNTEAFF.